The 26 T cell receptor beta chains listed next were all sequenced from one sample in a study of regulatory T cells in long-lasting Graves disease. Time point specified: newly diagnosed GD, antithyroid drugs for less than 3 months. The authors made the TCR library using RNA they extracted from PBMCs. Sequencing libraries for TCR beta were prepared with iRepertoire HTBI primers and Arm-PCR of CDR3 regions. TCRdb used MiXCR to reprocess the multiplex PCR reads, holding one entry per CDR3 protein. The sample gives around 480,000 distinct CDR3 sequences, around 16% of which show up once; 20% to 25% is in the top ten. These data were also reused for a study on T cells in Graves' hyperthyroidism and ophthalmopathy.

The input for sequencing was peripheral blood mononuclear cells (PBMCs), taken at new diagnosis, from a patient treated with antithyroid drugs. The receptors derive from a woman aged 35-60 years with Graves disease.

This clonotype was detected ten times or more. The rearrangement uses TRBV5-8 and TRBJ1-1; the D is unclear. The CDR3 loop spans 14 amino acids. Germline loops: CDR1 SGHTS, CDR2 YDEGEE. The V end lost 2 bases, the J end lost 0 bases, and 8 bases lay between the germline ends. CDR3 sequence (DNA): TGTGCCAGCAGCTTTTTGGGGATGAACACTGAAGCTTTCTTT. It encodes CASSFLGMNTEAFF.

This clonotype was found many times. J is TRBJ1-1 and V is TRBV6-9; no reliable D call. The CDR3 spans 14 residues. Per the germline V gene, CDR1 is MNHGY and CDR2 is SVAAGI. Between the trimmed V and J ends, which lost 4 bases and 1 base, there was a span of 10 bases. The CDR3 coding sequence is TGTGCCAGCAGTTCAGAGTATACGAACACTGAAGCTTTCTTT. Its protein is CASSSEYTNTEAFF.

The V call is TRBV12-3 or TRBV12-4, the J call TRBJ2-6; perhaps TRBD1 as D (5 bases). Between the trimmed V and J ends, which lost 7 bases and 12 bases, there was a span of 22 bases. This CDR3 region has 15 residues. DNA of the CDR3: TGTGCCAGCATTCCGGTCCAGGGCCTTCCTGGCGTCCTGACTTTC. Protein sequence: CASIPVQGLPGVLTF.

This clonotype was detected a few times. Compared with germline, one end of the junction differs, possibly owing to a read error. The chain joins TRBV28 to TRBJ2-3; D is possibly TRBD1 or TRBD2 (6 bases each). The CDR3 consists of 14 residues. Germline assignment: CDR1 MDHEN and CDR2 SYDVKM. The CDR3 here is CASGGGIGTDAQYF. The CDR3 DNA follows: TGTGCCAGCGGAGGGGGAATCGGCACAGATGCGCAGTATTTT. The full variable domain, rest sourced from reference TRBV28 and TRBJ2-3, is DVKVTQSSRYLVKRTGEKVFLECVQDMDHENMFWYRQDPGLGLRLIYFSYDVKMKEKGDIPEGYSVSREKKERFSLILESASTNQTSMYLCASGGGIGTDAQYFGPGTRLTVL.

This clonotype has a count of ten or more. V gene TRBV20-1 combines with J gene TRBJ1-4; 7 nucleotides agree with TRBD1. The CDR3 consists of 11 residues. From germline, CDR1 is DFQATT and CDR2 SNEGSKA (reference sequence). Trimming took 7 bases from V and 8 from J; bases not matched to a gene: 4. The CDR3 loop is CSVTGSEKLFF. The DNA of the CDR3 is TGCAGTGTGACAGGGAGCGAAAAACTGTTTTTT.

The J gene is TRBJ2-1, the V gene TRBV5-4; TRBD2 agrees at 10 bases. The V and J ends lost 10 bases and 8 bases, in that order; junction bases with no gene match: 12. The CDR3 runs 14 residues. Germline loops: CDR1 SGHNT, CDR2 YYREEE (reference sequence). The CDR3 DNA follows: TGTGCCTCCTCTCGGACTAGCGGCCCGCATGAGCAGTTCTTC. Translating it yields CASSRTSGPHEQFF.

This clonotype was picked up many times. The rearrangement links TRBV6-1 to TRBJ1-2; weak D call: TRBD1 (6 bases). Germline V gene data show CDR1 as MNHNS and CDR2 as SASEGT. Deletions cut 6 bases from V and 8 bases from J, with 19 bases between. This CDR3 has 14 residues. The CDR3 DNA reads TGTGCCAGCAGGGGGACACGGACTGTTGGGGGCTACACCTTC. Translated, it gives CASRGTRTVGGYTF.

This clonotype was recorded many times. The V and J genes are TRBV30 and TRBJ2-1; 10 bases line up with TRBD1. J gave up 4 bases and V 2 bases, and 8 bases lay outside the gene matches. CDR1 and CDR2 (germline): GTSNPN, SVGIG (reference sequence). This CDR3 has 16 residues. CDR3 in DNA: TGTGCCTGGAGTCCCGGACAGGGGGGTTGGTACAATGAGCAGTTCTTC. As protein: CAWSPGQGGWYNEQFF. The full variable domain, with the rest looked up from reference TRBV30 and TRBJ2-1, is SQTIHQWPATLVQPVGSPLSLECTVEGTSNPNLYWYRQAAGRGLQLLFYSVGIGQISSEVPQNLSASRPQDRQFILSSKKLLLSDSGFYLCAWSPGQGGWYNEQFFGPGTRLTVL.

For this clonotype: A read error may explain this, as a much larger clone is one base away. The CDR3 DNA sequence: TGTGCCAGCAGTTTAGAATCGGGATCTGGCTACACCTTC. Translated: CASSLESGSGYTF. The chain joins TRBV12-3 or TRBV12-4 to TRBJ1-2; D is ambiguous. The CDR3 length is 13 residues. The germline V and J ends were trimmed by 1 base and 7 bases, with 10 bases remaining between them.

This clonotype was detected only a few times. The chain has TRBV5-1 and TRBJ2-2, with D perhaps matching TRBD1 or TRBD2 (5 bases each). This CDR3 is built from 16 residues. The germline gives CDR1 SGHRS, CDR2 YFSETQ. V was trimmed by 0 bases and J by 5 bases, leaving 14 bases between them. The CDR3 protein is CASSLAGQGTTGELFF. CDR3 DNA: TGCGCCAGCAGCTTGGCGGGTCAAGGGACGACCGGGGAGCTGTTTTTT.

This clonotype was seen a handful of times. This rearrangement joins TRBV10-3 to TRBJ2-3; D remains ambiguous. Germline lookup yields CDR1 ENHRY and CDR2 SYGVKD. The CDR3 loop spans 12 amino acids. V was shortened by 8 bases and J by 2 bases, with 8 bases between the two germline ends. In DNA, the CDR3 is TGTGCCATCGGAAGAGACACAGATACGCAGTATTTT. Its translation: CAIGRDTDTQYF.

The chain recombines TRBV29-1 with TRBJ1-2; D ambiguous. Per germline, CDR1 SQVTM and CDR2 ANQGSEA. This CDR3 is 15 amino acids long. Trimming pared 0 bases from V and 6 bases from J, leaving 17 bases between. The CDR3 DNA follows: TGCAGCGTTGAAGACTCGGGATGGAGGAGCGATGGCTACACCTTC. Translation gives CSVEDSGWRSDGYTF.

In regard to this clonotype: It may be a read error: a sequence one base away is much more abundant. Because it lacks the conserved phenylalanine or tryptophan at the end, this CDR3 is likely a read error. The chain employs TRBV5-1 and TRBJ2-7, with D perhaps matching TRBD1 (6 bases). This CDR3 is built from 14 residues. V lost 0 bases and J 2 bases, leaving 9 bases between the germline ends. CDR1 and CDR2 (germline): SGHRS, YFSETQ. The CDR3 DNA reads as TGCGCCAGCAGCTTGGGACAGGCCGCCTACGAGCAGTACCTC. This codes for CASSLGQAAYEQYL.

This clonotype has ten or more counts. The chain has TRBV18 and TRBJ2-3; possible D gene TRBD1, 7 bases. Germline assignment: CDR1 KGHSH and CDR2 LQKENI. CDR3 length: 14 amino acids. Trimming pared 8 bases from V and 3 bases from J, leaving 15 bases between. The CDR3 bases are TGTGCCAGCAGCCCCCCAGGGGGGACAGATACGCAGTATTTT. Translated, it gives CASSPPGGTDTQYF.

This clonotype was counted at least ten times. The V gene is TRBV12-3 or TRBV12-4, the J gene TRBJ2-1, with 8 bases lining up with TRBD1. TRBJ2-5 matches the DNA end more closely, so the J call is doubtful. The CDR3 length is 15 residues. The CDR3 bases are TGTGCCAGCAGTGGCCGGGACAGGTCTGGGGAGACCCAGTACTTC. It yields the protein CASSGRDRSGETQYF.

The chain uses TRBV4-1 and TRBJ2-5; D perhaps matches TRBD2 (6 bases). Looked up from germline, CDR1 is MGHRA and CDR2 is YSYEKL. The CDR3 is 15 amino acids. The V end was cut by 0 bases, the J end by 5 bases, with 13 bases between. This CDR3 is CASSQDGRGFETQYF. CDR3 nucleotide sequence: TGCGCCAGCAGCCAAGATGGCCGGGGGTTTGAGACCCAGTACTTC.

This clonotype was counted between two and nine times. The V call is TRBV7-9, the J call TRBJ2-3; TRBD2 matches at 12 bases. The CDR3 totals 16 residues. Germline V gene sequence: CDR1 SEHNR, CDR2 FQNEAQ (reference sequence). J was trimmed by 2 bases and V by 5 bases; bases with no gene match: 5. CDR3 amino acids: CASSTLAGGTTDTQYF. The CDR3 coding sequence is TGTGCCAGCAGCACCCTAGCGGGGGGGACCACAGATACGCAGTATTTT.

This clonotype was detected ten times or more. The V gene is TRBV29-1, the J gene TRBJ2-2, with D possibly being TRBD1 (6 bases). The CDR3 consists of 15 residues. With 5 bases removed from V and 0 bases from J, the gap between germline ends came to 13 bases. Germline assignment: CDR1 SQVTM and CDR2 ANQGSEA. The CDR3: CSVTTGPSNTGELFF. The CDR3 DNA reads TGCAGCGTTACGACAGGTCCGTCGAACACCGGGGAGCTGTTTTTT.

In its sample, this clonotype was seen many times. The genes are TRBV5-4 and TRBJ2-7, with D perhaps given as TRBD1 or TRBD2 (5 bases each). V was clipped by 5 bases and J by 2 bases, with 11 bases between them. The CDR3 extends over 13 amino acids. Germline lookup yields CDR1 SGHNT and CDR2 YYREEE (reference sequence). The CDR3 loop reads CASSFRGAYEQYF. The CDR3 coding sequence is TGTGCCAGCAGTTTTCGAGGGGCCTACGAGCAGTACTTC.

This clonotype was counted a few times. CDR3 loop: CASSPRVGSPLHF. The CDR3 DNA is TGCGCCAGCAGCCCCAGGGTCGGGTCACCCCTCCACTTT. The chain carries TRBV5-1 and TRBJ1-6; weak D call: TRBD1 (5 bases). This CDR3 spans 13 amino acids. The V gene's germline CDR1 is SGHRS and CDR2 YFSETQ. V lost 4 bases to trimming and J lost 10 bases, with 12 bases between them.

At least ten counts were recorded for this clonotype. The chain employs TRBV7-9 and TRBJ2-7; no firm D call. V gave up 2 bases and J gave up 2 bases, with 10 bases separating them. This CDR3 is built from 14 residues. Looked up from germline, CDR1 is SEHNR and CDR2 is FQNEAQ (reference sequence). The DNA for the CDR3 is TGTGCCAGCAGCTTATGGCAGGCACCCTACGAGCAGTACTTC. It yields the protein CASSLWQAPYEQYF.

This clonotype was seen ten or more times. The CDR3 DNA follows: TGTGCCAGCAGAGAGGGCAGGGGCTATGGCACTGAAGCTTTCTTT. It specifies CASREGRGYGTEAFF. V gene TRBV5-4 combines with J gene TRBJ1-1; possibly TRBD1 for D (6 bases). Germline V gives CDR1 SGHNT, CDR2 YYREEE (reference sequence). The CDR3 covers 15 residues. Trimming left V 5 bases short and J 4 bases short, with 18 bases between.

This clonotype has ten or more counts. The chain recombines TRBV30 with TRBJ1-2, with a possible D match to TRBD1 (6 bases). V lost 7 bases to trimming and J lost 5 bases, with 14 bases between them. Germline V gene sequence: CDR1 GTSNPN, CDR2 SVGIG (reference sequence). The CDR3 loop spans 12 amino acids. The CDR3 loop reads CALRAGAYGYTF. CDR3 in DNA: TGTGCCTTAAGGGCAGGGGCGTATGGCTACACCTTC. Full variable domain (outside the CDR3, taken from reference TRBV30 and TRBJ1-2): SQTIHQWPATLVQPVGSPLSLECTVEGTSNPNLYWYRQAAGRGLQLLFYSVGIGQISSEVPQNLSASRPQDRQFILSSKKLLLSDSGFYLCALRAGAYGYTFGSGTRLTVV.

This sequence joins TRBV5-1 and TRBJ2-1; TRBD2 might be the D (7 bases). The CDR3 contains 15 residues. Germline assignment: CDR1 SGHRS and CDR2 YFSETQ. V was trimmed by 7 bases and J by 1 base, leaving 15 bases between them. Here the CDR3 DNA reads TGCGCCAGCTTTATAGGGGGGGGATCCTACAATGAGCAGTTCTTC. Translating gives CASFIGGGSYNEQFF.

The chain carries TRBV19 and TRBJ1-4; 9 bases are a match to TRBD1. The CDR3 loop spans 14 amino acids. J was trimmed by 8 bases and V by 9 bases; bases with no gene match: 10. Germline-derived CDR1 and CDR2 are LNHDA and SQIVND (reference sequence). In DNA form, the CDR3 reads TGTGCCAGCAACCAAGGGACAGGGTGGGAAAAACTGTTTTTT. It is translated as CASNQGTGWEKLFF.

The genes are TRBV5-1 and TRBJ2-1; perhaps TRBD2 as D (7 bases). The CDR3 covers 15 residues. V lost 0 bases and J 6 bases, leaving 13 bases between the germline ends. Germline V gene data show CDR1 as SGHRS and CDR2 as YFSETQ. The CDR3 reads CASSLGGGGSNEQFF. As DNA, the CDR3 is TGCGCCAGCAGCTTGGGAGGGGGGGGAAGCAATGAGCAGTTCTTC.